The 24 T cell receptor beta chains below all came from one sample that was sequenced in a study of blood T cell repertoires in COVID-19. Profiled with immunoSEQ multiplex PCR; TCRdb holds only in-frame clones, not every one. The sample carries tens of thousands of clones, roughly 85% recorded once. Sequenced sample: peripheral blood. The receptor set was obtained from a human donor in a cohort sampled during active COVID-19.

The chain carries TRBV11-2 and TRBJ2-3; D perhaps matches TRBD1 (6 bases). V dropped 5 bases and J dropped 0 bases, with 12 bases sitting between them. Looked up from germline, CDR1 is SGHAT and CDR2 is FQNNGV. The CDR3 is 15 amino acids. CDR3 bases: TGTGCCAGCAGCGCCAGGGGTGCTAGCACAGATACGCAGTATTTT. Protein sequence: CASSARGASTDTQYF.

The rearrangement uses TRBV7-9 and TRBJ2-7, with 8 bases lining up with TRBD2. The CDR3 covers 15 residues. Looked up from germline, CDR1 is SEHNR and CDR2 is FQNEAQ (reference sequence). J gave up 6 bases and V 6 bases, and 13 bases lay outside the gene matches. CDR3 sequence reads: CASRRSGSGEGEQYF. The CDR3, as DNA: TGTGCCAGCAGAAGAAGCGGGAGTGGCGAAGGCGAGCAGTACTTC.

This CDR3 reads CATSGSVRQNTGELFF. CDR3 coding DNA: TGTGCCACCAGTGGGTCGGTGCGGCAGAACACCGGGGAGCTGTTTTTT. This chain joins TRBV24-1 and TRBJ2-2; no reliable D call. V lost 5 bases, J lost 1 base, and 13 bases lay in between. This CDR3 comprises 16 residues. CDR1 and CDR2 (germline): KGHDR, SFDVKD.

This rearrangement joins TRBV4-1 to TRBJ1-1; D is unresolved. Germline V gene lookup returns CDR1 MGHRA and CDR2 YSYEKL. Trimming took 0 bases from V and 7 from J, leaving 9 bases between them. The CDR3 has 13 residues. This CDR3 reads CASSQEQNFEAFF. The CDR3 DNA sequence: TGCGCCAGCAGCCAAGAACAGAATTTTGAAGCTTTCTTT.

CDR3 DNA sequence: TGTGCCACCAGCAGAGATTCGGGAACAGATACGCAGTATTTT. Its translation is CATSRDSGTDTQYF. The V gene is TRBV15, the J gene TRBJ2-3; perhaps TRBD2 as D (5 bases). The CDR3 runs to 14 residues. Germline CDR1 and CDR2: LNHNV and YYDKDF (reference sequence). The V gene lost 0 bases and the J gene lost 3 bases, with 7 bases spanning the gap.

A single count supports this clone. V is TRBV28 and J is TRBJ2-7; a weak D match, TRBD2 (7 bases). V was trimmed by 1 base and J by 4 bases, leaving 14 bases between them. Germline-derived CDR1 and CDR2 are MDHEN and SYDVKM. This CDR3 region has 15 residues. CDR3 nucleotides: TGTGCCAGCAGTTTATATGGGGGGGCGCGGTACGAGCAGTACTTC. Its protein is CASSLYGGARYEQYF.

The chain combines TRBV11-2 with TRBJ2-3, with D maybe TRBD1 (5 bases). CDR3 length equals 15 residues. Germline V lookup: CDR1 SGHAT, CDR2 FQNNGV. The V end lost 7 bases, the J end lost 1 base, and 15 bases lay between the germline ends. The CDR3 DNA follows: TGTGCCAGCACCCTTCGTGGGGCCGGCACAGATACGCAGTATTTT. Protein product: CASTLRGAGTDTQYF.

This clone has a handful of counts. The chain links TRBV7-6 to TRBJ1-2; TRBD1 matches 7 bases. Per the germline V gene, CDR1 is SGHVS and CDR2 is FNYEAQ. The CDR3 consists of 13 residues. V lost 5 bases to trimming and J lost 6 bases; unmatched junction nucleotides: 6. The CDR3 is CASSPPGGHGYTF. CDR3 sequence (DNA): TGTGCCAGCAGCCCCCCAGGGGGGCATGGCTACACCTTC.

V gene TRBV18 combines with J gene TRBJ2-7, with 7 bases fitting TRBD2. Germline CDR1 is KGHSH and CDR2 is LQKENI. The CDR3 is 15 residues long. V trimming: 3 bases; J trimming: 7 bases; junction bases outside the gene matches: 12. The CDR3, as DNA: TGTGCCAGCTCACCGATAGGGCGGGAGCCTGGGGAGCAGTACTTC. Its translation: CASSPIGREPGEQYF.

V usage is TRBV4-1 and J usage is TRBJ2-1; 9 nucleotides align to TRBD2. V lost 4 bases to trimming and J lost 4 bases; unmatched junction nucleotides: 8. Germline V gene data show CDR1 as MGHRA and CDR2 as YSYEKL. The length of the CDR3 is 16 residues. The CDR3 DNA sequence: TGCGCCAGCAGCCGACTACTAGCGGGTGGATACAATGAGCAGTTCTTC. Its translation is CASSRLLAGGYNEQFF.

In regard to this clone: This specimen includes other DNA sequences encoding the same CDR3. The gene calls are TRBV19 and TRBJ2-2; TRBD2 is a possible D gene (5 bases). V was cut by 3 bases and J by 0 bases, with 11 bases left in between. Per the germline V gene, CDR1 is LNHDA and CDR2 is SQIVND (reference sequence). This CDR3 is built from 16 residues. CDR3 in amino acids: CASSILGSANTGELFF. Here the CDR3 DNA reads TGTGCCAGTAGTATCCTTGGGAGCGCGAACACCGGGGAGCTGTTTTTT.

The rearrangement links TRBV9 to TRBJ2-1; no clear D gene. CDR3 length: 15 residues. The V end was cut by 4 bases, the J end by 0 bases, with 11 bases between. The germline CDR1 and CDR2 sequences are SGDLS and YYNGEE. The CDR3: CASSLHSSSYNEQFF. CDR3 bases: TGTGCCAGCAGCCTCCACTCAAGCTCCTACAATGAGCAGTTCTTC.

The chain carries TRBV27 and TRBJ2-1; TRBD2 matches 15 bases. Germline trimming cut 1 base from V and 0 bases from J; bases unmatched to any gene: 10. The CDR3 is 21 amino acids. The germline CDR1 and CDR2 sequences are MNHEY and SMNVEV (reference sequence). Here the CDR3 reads CASSLFSSGLAGGSSYNEQFF. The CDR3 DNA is TGTGCCAGCAGTTTATTTTCTTCCGGACTAGCGGGAGGGAGCTCCTACAATGAGCAGTTCTTC.

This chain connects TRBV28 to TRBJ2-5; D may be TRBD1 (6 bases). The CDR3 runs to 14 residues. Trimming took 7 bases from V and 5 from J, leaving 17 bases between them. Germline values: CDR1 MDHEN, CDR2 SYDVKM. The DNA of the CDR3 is TGTGCCAGCACCATAAGCCCCGGACAGGAGACCCAGTACTTC. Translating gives CASTISPGQETQYF.

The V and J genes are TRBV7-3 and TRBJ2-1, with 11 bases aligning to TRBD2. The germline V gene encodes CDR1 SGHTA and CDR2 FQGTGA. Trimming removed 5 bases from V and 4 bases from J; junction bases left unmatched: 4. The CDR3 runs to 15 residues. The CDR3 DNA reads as TGTGCCAGCAGCCCCCGACTAGCGGGGTACAATGAGCAGTTCTTC. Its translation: CASSPRLAGYNEQFF.

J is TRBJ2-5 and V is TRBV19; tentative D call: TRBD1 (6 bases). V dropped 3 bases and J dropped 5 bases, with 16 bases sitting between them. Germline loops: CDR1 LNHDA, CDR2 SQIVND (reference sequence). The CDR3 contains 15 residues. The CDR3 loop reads CASSIPTGRGETQYF. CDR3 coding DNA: TGTGCCAGTAGTATCCCGACAGGCCGAGGCGAGACCCAGTACTTC.

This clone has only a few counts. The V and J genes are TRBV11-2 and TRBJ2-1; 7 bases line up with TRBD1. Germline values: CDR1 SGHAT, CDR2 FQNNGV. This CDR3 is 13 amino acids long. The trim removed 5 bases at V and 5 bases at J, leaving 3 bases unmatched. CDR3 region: CASSTDRNNEQFF. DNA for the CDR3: TGTGCCAGCAGCACGGACAGGAACAATGAGCAGTTCTTC.

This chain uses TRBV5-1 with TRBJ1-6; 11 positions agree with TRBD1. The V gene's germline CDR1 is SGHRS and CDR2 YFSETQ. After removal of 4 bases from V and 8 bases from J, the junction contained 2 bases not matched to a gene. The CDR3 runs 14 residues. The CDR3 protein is CASSPGQGDSPLHF. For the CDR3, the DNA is TGCGCCAGCAGCCCGGGACAGGGGGATTCACCCCTCCACTTT.

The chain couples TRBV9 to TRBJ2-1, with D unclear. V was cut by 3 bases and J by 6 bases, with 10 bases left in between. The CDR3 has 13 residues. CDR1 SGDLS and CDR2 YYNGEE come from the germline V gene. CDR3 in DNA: TGTGCCAGCAGCGCACAGATGGTCAATGAGCAGTTCTTC. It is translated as CASSAQMVNEQFF.

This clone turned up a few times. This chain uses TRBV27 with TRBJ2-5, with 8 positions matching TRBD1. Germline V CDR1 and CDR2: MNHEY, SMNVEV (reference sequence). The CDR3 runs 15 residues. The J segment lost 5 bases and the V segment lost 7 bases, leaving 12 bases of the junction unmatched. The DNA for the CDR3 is TGTGCCAGCAATCCCGGGACAGGCCTGCAGGAGACCCAGTACTTC. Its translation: CASNPGTGLQETQYF.

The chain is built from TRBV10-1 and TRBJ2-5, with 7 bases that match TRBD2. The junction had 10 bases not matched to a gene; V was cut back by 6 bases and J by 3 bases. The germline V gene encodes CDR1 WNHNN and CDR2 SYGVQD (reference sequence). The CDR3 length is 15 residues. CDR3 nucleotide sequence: TGCGCCAGCAGCGACCGACTAGCTGGGGAAGAGACCCAGTACTTC. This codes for CASSDRLAGEETQYF.

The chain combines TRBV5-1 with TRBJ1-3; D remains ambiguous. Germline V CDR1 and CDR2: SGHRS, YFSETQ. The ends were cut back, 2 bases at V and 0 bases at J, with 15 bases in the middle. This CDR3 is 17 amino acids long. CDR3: CASSFDPQWSSGNTIYF. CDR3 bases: TGCGCCAGCAGCTTTGACCCTCAGTGGAGCTCTGGAAACACCATATATTTT.

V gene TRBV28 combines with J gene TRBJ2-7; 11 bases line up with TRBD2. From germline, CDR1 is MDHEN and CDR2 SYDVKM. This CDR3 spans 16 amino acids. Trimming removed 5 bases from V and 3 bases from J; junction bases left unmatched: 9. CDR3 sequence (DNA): TGTGCCAGCAGTCCGGGGACTAGCGGACGATACTACGAGCAGTACTTC. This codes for CASSPGTSGRYYEQYF.

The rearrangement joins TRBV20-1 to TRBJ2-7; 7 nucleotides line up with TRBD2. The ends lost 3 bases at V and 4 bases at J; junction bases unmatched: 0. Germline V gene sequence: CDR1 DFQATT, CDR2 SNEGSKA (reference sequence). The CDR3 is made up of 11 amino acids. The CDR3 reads CSASGRYEQYF. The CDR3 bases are TGCAGTGCTAGCGGGAGGTACGAGCAGTACTTC.